One TCR beta chain is described in this entry. The target antigen is unknown. Library preparation tagged each individual cDNA molecule with a unique molecular identifier. Original processing notes: Sample TCR counts, which ranged from roughly 20,000 to 690,600, had a median of approximately 100,000. TCRdb re-called the 5' RACE reads with MiXCR, one entry per CDR3 protein. Clone size and V and J calls follow TCRdb, not the original study. The top ten hold over 1.3% of the sample, which has about 140,000 distinct CDR3 sequences, around 4% seen once. The V and J ends lost 7 bases and 1 base, in that order; junction bases with no gene match: 14. CDR1 is DFQATT and CDR2 is SNEGSKA in the germline V gene (reference sequence). CDR3 size: 16 residues. This entry belongs to a study of human T cells and chemical hapten exposure. Turning to the study itself: TCR yields per sample varied, mainly owing to small pooled library volume differences. Study results and caveats: There was no change with DPC sensitization in TCRs above 1 in 1000 frequency.

Extraction of total RNA was performed on unfractionated whole blood. The source is a female donor in good health. The chain links TRBV20-1 to TRBJ2-3; 7 bases align to TRBD2. This CDR3 reads CSVDLPSSGGTDTQYF. The CDR3 nucleotides are TGCAGTGTAGACCTCCCCTCCAGCGGGGGCACAGATACGCAGTATTTT.